This T cell receptor (beta chain) was sequenced during a study of T cells in Graves' hyperthyroidism and ophthalmopathy. The table lists this clonotype with a few counts. This CDR3 has 15 residues. V dropped 4 bases and J dropped 11 bases, with 18 bases sitting between them. CDR1 is MGHRA and CDR2 is YSYEKL in the germline V gene. Amplification of TCR beta CDR3 regions was performed using RNA transcripts as template. The HTBI primer set was used in a first-round RT-PCR of the TCR CDR3. TCRdb processed the multiplex PCR reads anew with MiXCR; each CDR3 protein has one entry. The sample carries 300,000 to 350,000 distinct CDR3 sequences, about 15% recorded once.

The chain carries TRBV4-1 and TRBJ1-6; a possible D gene is TRBD1 (6 bases). What was sequenced was blood. The receptor comes from a man aged 30-40 years with Graves' hyperthyroidism. The CDR3 DNA reads TGCGCCAGCAGCCCAGCGGGGGGGCGGGACACACCCCTCCACTTT. Its protein is CASSPAGGRDTPLHF.